This T cell receptor beta chain is from a study of control samples from healthy donors and cancer patients (dated by TCRdb to the early 2020s). V lost 1 base and J lost 3 bases; the stretch between them is 15 bases long. The CDR3 goes from the cysteine to the phenylalanine over 16 residues. CDR3 DNA only is kept here, 48 bases in frame from base 1. Looking up the germline V gene yields CDR1 MNHNS and CDR2 SASEGT. Library preparation employed the immunoSEQ multiplex PCR assay. Imported from immuneACCESS, the table was reduced by TCRdb to in-frame sequences with V and J called. These copies leave out some clones; in studies compared against another copy, an unresolved V gene accounts for under half, and the cause of the remainder is not known. The sample includes approximately 85,000 clones, with 85% to 90% observed a single time. Less than 9% of the sample lies in the top ten. Note on this clone: No cognate antigen has been identified for it. No much larger clone exists at a distance of one base, and base qualities are not known.

The receptor comes from a woman aged 55-70 years in good health. Material for sequencing was blood. Recombination linked TRBV6-1 to TRBJ1-2; there is no confident call for the D gene. CDR3 sequence: CASSEEVRGSYYGYTF. The nucleotide sequence reads TGTGCCAGCAGTGAAGAGGTTCGCGGGTCGTACTATGGCTACACCTTC.